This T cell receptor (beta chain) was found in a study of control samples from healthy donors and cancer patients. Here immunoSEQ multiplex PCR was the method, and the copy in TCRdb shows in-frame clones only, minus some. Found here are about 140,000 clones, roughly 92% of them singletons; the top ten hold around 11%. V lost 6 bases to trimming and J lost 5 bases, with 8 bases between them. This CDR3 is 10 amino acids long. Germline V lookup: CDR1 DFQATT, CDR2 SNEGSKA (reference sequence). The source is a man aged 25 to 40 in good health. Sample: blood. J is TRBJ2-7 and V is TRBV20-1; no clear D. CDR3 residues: CSAPLDEQYF. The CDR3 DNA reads TGCAGTGCCCCCCTTGACGAGCAGTACTTC.